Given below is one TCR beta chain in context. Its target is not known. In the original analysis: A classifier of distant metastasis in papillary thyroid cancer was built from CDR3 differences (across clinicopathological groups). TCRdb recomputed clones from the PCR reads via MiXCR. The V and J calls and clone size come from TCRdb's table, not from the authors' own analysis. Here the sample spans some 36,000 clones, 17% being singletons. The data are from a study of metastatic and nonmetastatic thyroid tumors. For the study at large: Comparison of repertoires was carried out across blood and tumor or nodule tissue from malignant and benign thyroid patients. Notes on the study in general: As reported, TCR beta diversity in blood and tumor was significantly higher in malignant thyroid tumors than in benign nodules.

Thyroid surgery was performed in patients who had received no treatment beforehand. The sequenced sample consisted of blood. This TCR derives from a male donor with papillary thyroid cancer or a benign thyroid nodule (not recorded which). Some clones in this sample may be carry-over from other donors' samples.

CDR3 sequence reads: CSARAPGLGDTQYF. The DNA for the CDR3 is TGCAGTGCTAGAGCCCCGGGACTGGGGGATACGCAGTATTTT. J is TRBJ2-3 and V is TRBV20-1, with D perhaps TRBD2 (6 bases). The germline V and J ends were trimmed by 1 base and 6 bases, with 14 bases remaining between them. Germline V lookup: CDR1 DFQATT, CDR2 SNEGSKA (reference sequence). CDR3 size: 14 residues.